Listed here are 28 T cell receptor beta chains from one sample, sequenced in a study of cytomegalovirus exposure and HLA in healthy donors. This PCR relied on a set of 60 Vbeta primers and 13 Jbeta primers. Libraries were prepared by immunoSEQ multiplex PCR; TCRdb keeps only in-frame clonotypes and omits some of them. Here the sample spans about 210,000 clones, about 83% being singletons. Sequenced material: PBMCs. Source of these receptors: a middle-aged man in good health and CMV-seropositive.

The chain recombines TRBV10-2 with TRBJ2-5; TRBD2 agrees at 12 bases. Germline CDR1 reads WSHSY; CDR2 reads SAAADI. This CDR3 comprises 16 residues. Trimming at V came to 6 bases and at J to 1 base, leaving 6 bases not matched to a gene. CDR3 bases: TGCGCCAGCAGCCTCACTAGCGGGAGGACCCAAGAGACCCAGTACTTC. Translated: CASSLTSGRTQETQYF.

This rearrangement joins TRBV7-9 to TRBJ2-7, with 9 bases identical to TRBD1. Germline lookup yields CDR1 SEHNR and CDR2 FQNEAQ (reference sequence). The ends lost 5 bases at V and 3 bases at J; junction bases unmatched: 11. This CDR3 region has 16 residues. CDR3 loop: CASSITPGQGDYEQYF. The CDR3 bases are TGTGCCAGCAGCATCACTCCGGGACAGGGCGACTACGAGCAGTACTTC.

This clone was detected only a few times. This chain uses TRBV6-5 with TRBJ1-3; TRBD1 matches 11 bases. This CDR3 is 15 amino acids long. Germline values: CDR1 MNHEY, CDR2 SVGAGI. Losses at the gene ends were 4 bases for V and 3 bases for J; bases not matched to a gene: 2. CDR3 bases: TGTGCCAGCAGTTGGGACAGGGGGAGTGGAAACACCATATATTTT. Protein sequence: CASSWDRGSGNTIYF.

The chain recombines TRBV19 with TRBJ2-7; no clear D. The CDR3 spans 13 residues. Trimming removed 0 bases from V and 4 bases from J, with 7 bases in between. Germline values: CDR1 LNHDA, CDR2 SQIVND (reference sequence). The CDR3 reads CASSIDLFYEQYF. CDR3 nucleotides: TGTGCCAGTAGTATAGATCTTTTTTACGAGCAGTACTTC.

The V gene is TRBV9, the J gene TRBJ2-2; D remains ambiguous. This CDR3 region has 14 residues. Trimming removed 3 bases at V and 1 base at J, with 7 bases between. The germline CDR1 and CDR2 sequences are SGDLS and YYNGEE. The CDR3 DNA reads TGTGCCAGCAGCGCACGAGGGAACACCGGGGAGCTGTTTTTT. Translated: CASSARGNTGELFF.

The chain joins TRBV30 to TRBJ2-3; D remains ambiguous. Germline V gene data show CDR1 as GTSNPN and CDR2 as SVGIG (reference sequence). The CDR3 is 15 residues long. With 2 bases removed from V and 2 bases from J, the gap between germline ends came to 14 bases. The CDR3 region has the DNA TGTGCCTGGAGTCCCCCCCGCGTTTACACAGATACGCAGTATTTT. Amino acids: CAWSPPRVYTDTQYF.

The chain has TRBV7-9 and TRBJ2-2; D uncertain. V was cut by 3 bases and J by 8 bases, with 4 bases left in between. The CDR3 has 11 amino acids. From germline, CDR1 is SEHNR and CDR2 FQNEAQ (reference sequence). The CDR3 region has the DNA TGTGCCAGCAGCTTTGAGGGGGAGCTGTTTTTT. It codes for CASSFEGELFF.

The chain combines TRBV7-9 with TRBJ1-2; no clear D. Deletions cut 5 bases from V and 4 bases from J, with 17 bases between. This CDR3 has 15 residues. Germline V gene sequence: CDR1 SEHNR, CDR2 FQNEAQ (reference sequence). The CDR3 DNA reads TGTGCCAGCAGCGACCGCGGGCGGCCTTTCTATGGCTACACCTTC. Amino acids: CASSDRGRPFYGYTF.

This clone was seen only once. V gene TRBV7-2 combines with J gene TRBJ1-3; D not certain. The CDR3 extends over 15 amino acids. Trimming cost V 2 bases and J 0 bases, with 8 bases left between them. Germline V gene lookup returns CDR1 SGHTA and CDR2 FQGNSA. The CDR3 spells CASSLLASSGNTIYF. The CDR3 DNA follows: TGTGCCAGCAGCTTATTGGCCAGCTCTGGAAACACCATATATTTT.

The V and J genes are TRBV5-1 and TRBJ1-4, with TRBD1 as a possible D gene (5 bases). Germline-derived CDR1 and CDR2 are SGHRS and YFSETQ. V was shortened by 0 bases and J by 4 bases, with 13 bases between the two germline ends. The CDR3 has 16 amino acids. The CDR3 sequence is CASSLELQAINEKLFF. CDR3 in DNA: TGCGCCAGCAGCTTGGAGTTACAGGCGATTAATGAAAAACTGTTTTTT. The whole variable domain, filled in from reference TRBV5-1 and TRBJ1-4, reads KAGVTQTPRYLIKTRGQQVTLSCSPISGHRSVSWYQQTPGQGLQFLFEYFSETQRNKGNFPGRFSGRQFSNSRSEMNVSTLELGDSALYLCASSLELQAINEKLFFGSGTQLSVL.

DNA for the CDR3: TGTGCCTGGAGTATACAGGGTTATGTTTCACCCCTCCACTTT. Amino acid sequence: CAWSIQGYVSPLHF. The genes are TRBV30 and TRBJ1-6; D might be TRBD1 (6 bases). V gave up 2 bases and J gave up 9 bases, with 14 bases separating them. Germline V gene sequence: CDR1 GTSNPN, CDR2 SVGIG (reference sequence). The CDR3 totals 14 residues.

The rearrangement links TRBV7-2 to TRBJ2-1; 7 bases map to TRBD2. The V segment lost 1 base and the J segment 7 bases; nucleotides outside the gene matches: 7. This CDR3 comprises 15 residues. The germline V gene encodes CDR1 SGHTA and CDR2 FQGNSA. CDR3 residues: CASSLGVGGPNEQFF. The CDR3, as DNA: TGTGCCAGCAGCTTAGGGGTGGGAGGGCCGAATGAGCAGTTCTTC.

The V and J genes are TRBV11-2 and TRBJ2-7; 11 bases are shared with TRBD2. J gave up 4 bases and V 5 bases, and 4 bases lay outside the gene matches. This CDR3 has 14 amino acids. Per the germline V gene, CDR1 is SGHAT and CDR2 is FQNNGV. This chain's CDR3 is CASSLGLADYEQYF. The CDR3 bases are TGTGCCAGCAGCCTGGGACTAGCGGATTACGAGCAGTACTTC.

In DNA form, the CDR3 reads TGTGCCAGCAGCCCACCGGCGGGGCGCACAGATACGCAGTATTTT. Translating gives CASSPPAGRTDTQYF. The chain recombines TRBV5-6 with TRBJ2-3; a weak D match, TRBD2 (6 bases). The CDR3 loop spans 15 amino acids. Germline values: CDR1 SGHDT, CDR2 YYEEEE. Trimming took 4 bases from V and 1 from J, leaving 13 bases between them.

The rearrangement uses TRBV30 and TRBJ1-2; D might be TRBD1 (6 bases). Germline CDR1 GTSNPN, CDR2 SVGIG (reference sequence). V lost 3 bases to trimming and J lost 4 bases, with 15 bases between them. This CDR3 spans 14 amino acids. CDR3: CAWSPGQFLYGYTF. DNA for the CDR3: TGTGCCTGGAGCCCTGGACAGTTCCTCTATGGCTACACCTTC.

V and J are TRBV6-1 and TRBJ2-2, with D tentatively TRBD2 (6 bases). Per germline, CDR1 MNHNS and CDR2 SASEGT. Trimming left V 10 bases short and J 0 bases short, with 15 bases between. The CDR3 covers 15 residues. The CDR3 spells CATSWRGANTGELFF. CDR3 coding DNA: TGTGCCACCTCTTGGCGGGGAGCGAACACCGGGGAGCTGTTTTTT.

The chain uses TRBV28 and TRBJ2-7, with TRBD2 identical over 7 bases. V lost 0 bases, J lost 3 bases, and 11 bases stayed unmatched. This CDR3 has 17 amino acids. Per the germline V gene, CDR1 is MDHEN and CDR2 is SYDVKM. The CDR3 loop is CASSLWTQSGGGYEQYF. The CDR3 DNA follows: TGTGCCAGCAGTTTATGGACCCAGTCAGGCGGGGGCTACGAGCAGTACTTC.

This clone was observed a single time. The identical CDR3 is also encoded by other nucleotide sequences in the sample. V usage is TRBV6-1 and J usage is TRBJ2-2; 9 bases are shared with TRBD1. CDR1 is MNHNS, CDR2 SASEGT, per germline. V lost 6 bases to trimming and J lost 3 bases; unmatched junction nucleotides: 2. This CDR3 has 14 residues. For the CDR3, the DNA is TGTGCCAGCAGGGGACAGGGTGACACCGGGGAGCTGTTTTTT. Translation: CASRGQGDTGELFF.

The genes are TRBV5-1 and TRBJ1-4; TRBD1 agrees at 11 bases. The CDR3 length is 18 residues. Germline CDR1 is SGHRS and CDR2 is YFSETQ. The V and J ends lost 1 base and 7 bases, in that order; junction bases with no gene match: 12. CDR3 bases: TGCGCCAGCAGCTTGCCTCTTTCCGGGACAGGGGGAGGTGAAAAACTGTTTTTT. It specifies CASSLPLSGTGGGEKLFF.

This chain connects TRBV6-5 to TRBJ2-7; 7 nucleotides line up with TRBD2. The J segment lost 2 bases and the V segment lost 0 bases, leaving 7 bases of the junction unmatched. Germline-derived CDR1 and CDR2 are MNHEY and SVGAGI. The CDR3 extends over 16 amino acids. CDR3 DNA sequence: TGTGCCAGCAGTTACTCTCAGACTAGCAGTGCCTACGAGCAGTACTTC. It specifies CASSYSQTSSAYEQYF.

This sequence joins TRBV29-1 and TRBJ2-7, with 9 bases lining up with TRBD2. J gave up 2 bases and V 6 bases, and 5 bases lay outside the gene matches. The V gene's germline CDR1 is SQVTM and CDR2 ANQGSEA. The CDR3 sequence is 13 residues long. CDR3 DNA: TGCAGCGTGGGAGGGACTAGCACCTACGAGCAGTACTTC. It yields the protein CSVGGTSTYEQYF.

Here the CDR3 DNA reads TGTGCCAGCAGGCCTTTGGAGGGCTACACCTTC. Translated, it gives CASRPLEGYTF. The rearrangement uses TRBV28 and TRBJ1-2; D remains ambiguous. This CDR3 is built from 11 residues. V dropped 6 bases and J dropped 8 bases, with 10 bases sitting between them. CDR1 and CDR2 from the germline V gene are MDHEN and SYDVKM.

The genes are TRBV4-3 and TRBJ2-1, with D perhaps matching TRBD1 (6 bases). From germline, CDR1 is LGHNA and CDR2 YSLEER. With 5 bases removed from V and 10 bases from J, the gap between germline ends came to 12 bases. This CDR3 is 12 amino acids long. CDR3 sequence reads: CASSLTRGEQFF. CDR3 in DNA: TGCGCCAGCAGCTTGACGAGGGGGGAGCAGTTCTTC.

The chain links TRBV27 to TRBJ1-1, with no clear D. Germline CDR1 and CDR2: MNHEY and SMNVEV (reference sequence). The ends were cut back, 6 bases at V and 0 bases at J, with 8 bases in the middle. This CDR3 region has 13 residues. The CDR3 DNA reads TGTGCCAGCAGATCCGTCCTGAACACTGAAGCTTTCTTT. It translates to CASRSVLNTEAFF.

This clone was detected a few times. The V gene is TRBV9, the J gene TRBJ2-1; TRBD2 matches 11 bases. The CDR3 covers 15 residues. V lost 4 bases to trimming and J lost 6 bases; unmatched junction nucleotides: 6. The germline V gene has CDR1 SGDLS and CDR2 YYNGEE. The CDR3 is CASSLAGGPSNEQFF. The CDR3 DNA reads TGTGCCAGCAGCTTAGCGGGAGGGCCCTCCAATGAGCAGTTCTTC.

This rearrangement joins TRBV7-3 to TRBJ2-1; the match to TRBD2 covers 7 bases. The CDR3 spans 19 residues. Trimming at V came to 1 base and at J to 3 bases, leaving 15 bases not matched to a gene. In germline, CDR1 is SGHTA, CDR2 FQGTGA. Written as DNA, the CDR3 is TGTGCCAGCAGCTTAAACTCTTTGGGTAGCGGGTGGGGCTACAATGAGCAGTTCTTC. It encodes CASSLNSLGSGWGYNEQFF.

The chain links TRBV7-6 to TRBJ2-7; maybe TRBD2 (6 bases). V lost 0 bases and J 0 bases, leaving 15 bases between the germline ends. The CDR3 has 17 amino acids. In germline, CDR1 is SGHVS, CDR2 FNYEAQ. The CDR3 protein is CASSLATGGTSSYEQYF. The CDR3 DNA reads TGTGCCAGCAGCTTAGCGACCGGCGGGACGAGCTCCTACGAGCAGTACTTC.

V usage is TRBV5-1 and J usage is TRBJ1-2; 11 positions agree with TRBD1. In germline, CDR1 is SGHRS, CDR2 YFSETQ. The CDR3 runs 13 residues. Trimming cost V 4 bases and J 8 bases; bases outside gene matches: 4. The CDR3: CASSRGQGDGYTF. In nucleotides, the CDR3 is TGCGCCAGCAGCCGGGGACAGGGGGACGGCTACACCTTC.